This T cell receptor (beta chain) came from a study of T cell changes during pregnancy in multiple sclerosis. Assay: immunoSEQ multiplex PCR; the TCRdb copy retains only in-frame clones and omits some. In the table there are 35,000 to 40,000 clones, roughly nine tenths of which are singletons. The CDR3 runs 15 residues. Deletions cut 4 bases from V and 2 bases from J, with 11 bases between. CDR1 and CDR2 from the germline V gene are SNHLY and FYNNEI. The sample was CD4+ T cells from peripheral blood mononuclear cells, taken in the third trimester of pregnancy. The rearrangement links TRBV2 to TRBJ2-2, with D possibly TRBD2 on 5 matching bases. The source of this sequence is a female donor with multiple sclerosis, enrolled in a pregnancy study. The CDR3 region has the DNA TGTGCCAGCAGTGGGCTAGCTGTAAACACCGGGGAGCTGTTTTTT. Translated, it gives CASSGLAVNTGELFF. Combining the CDR3 with reference TRBV2 and TRBJ2-2 gives the whole variable domain EPEVTQTPSHQVTQMGQEVILRCVPISNHLYFYWYRQILGQKVEFLVSFYNNEISEKSEIFDDQFSVERPDGSNFTLKIRSTKLEDSAMYFCASSGLAVNTGELFFGEGSRLTVL.